Described below is a single TCR beta chain sequence and its context. The antigen remains undetermined. The junction does not match germline at one end; this may be a read error. Using its own MiXCR run on the reads, TCRdb lists one record per CDR3 protein. Altogether 150,000 to 200,000 distinct CDR3 sequences are present, roughly a fifth being singletons, with the ten largest covering around 3.1%. This sample was taken from a study of T cell repertoires in cytomegalovirus infection. Looking at the study overall: A matching HLA type, together with CMV infection, was signaled by public TCR beta signatures.

Regarding the study as a whole: CMV-specific HLA-C-restricted TCR beta clonotypes dominated the ex vivo response.

CDR1 and CDR2 from the germline V gene are MDHEN and SYDVKM. This CDR3 comprises 11 residues. This sequence originates from a human donor in good health (CMV status not recorded). Some clones in this sample may be carry-over from other donors' samples. Sample: PBMCs. This chain uses TRBV28 with TRBJ2-5; D is ambiguous. The CDR3 bases are TGTGTCAGCAGTTTCGCAGAGACCCAGTACTTC. This translates into CVSSFAETQYF.